This is a list of T cell receptor beta chains from one sample in a study of blood T cell repertoires in COVID-19. Sequencing used immunoSEQ multiplex PCR; TCRdb keeps in-frame clones, though not all of them. Here the sample spans roughly 330,000 clones, around 90% being singletons. The sequenced material came from PBMCs or T cells enriched from blood (not recorded which). The receptor source for this set is a man aged 25-45 years who had recovered from COVID-19. The CDR3 runs from the conserved cysteine through the conserved F or W. D genes are given only for firm matches. A row's size may be missing; if present it is once, few, many or a size class.

d_call j_call v_call clone_size cdr3_nt cdr3_aa
. TRBJ2-3 TRBV19 . TGTGCCAGTAGTATAGCGGCCACAGGGACAGATACGCAGTATTTT CASSIAATGTDTQYF
. TRBJ1-2 TRBV29-1 . TGCAGCGTTTCCCCTACCGCCTCTAACTATGGCTACACCTTC CSVSPTASNYGYTF
. TRBJ1-1 TRBV4-2 . TGTGCCAGCAGCCAAGATATTAGGGGAAGTCTTGCAGCTTTCTTT CASSQDIRGSLAAFF
TRBD1 TRBJ1-5 TRBV9 . TGTGCCAGCAGCAGACATACAGGGGGCGGTCAGCCCCAGCATTTT CASSRHTGGGQPQHF
TRBD1 TRBJ1-2 TRBV2 . TGTGCCAGCAGTGGGGGACAGGGATTCATGAGGGGCTACACCTTC CASSGGQGFMRGYTF
. TRBJ1-5 TRBV11-2 . TGTGCCAGCAGCTTAGAGACAGATCAGCCCCAGCATTTT CASSLETDQPQHF
. TRBJ2-1 TRBV6-5 . TGTGCCAGCAGCCCGGGACTTTTGTACAATGAGCAGTTCTTC CASSPGLLYNEQFF
. TRBJ1-3 TRBV29-1 . TGCAGCGTCTACAGGGGAAACACCATATATTTT CSVYRGNTIYF
. TRBJ2-7 TRBV2 . TGTGCCAGCAGTGATCTCAGGGCTGGCGAGCAGTACTTC CASSDLRAGEQYF
TRBD1 TRBJ1-1 TRBV14 . TGTGCCAGCAGCGCTACAGGGGCGGGCGGGAACACTGAAGCTTTCTTT CASSATGAGGNTEAFF
. TRBJ1-4 TRBV7-6 . TGTGCCAGCAGCTTAGAGGGCGGAGGGCCCGAAAAACTGTTTTTT CASSLEGGGPEKLFF
. TRBJ2-1 TRBV30 . TGTGCCTGGGCCCGACTCAGACTTGAGCAGTTCTTC CAWARLRLEQFF
. TRBJ2-7 TRBV13 . TGTGCCAGCAGCTTAAACAGGCTGCACTCCTACGAGCAGTACTTC CASSLNRLHSYEQYF
. TRBJ1-5 TRBV6-6 . TGTGCCAGCAGTTACTCGTACGGCAGTGGGAGTCAGCCCCAGCATTTT CASSYSYGSGSQPQHF
. TRBJ1-1 TRBV5-1 . TGCGCCAGCAGCTTGGAATCCGGGGGTGAGGCTTTCTTT CASSLESGGEAFF
TRBD2 TRBJ2-5 TRBV5-4 . TGTGCCAGCAGCTTGGGGTGGGTAGCGGGGGAAGAGACCCAGTACTTC CASSLGWVAGEETQYF
. TRBJ1-2 TRBV6-5 . TGTGCCAGCAGTTACGGTCAGAACTATGGCTACACCTTC CASSYGQNYGYTF
TRBD2 TRBJ2-2 TRBV28 . TGTGCCAGCCTTTTAGCGGGGGGTACCGGGGAGCTGTTTTTT CASLLAGGTGELFF
. TRBJ1-2 TRBV7-2 . TGTGCCAGCAGCTTAGCAGGGCAGGGGTATGGCTACACCTTC CASSLAGQGYGYTF
TRBD1 TRBJ1-4 TRBV18 once TGTGCCAGCTCTTCCGGGACAGACGATGAAAAACTGTTTTTT CASSSGTDDEKLFF
TRBD1 TRBJ1-5 TRBV24-1 . TGTGCCACCAGTGATCCCCGGACAGGGAGGAGCGGTCAGCCCCAGCATTTT CATSDPRTGRSGQPQHF
TRBD2 TRBJ2-7 TRBV27 . TGTGCCAGCAGTCCCTCAGCGGGGGCCTTCTCCTACGAGCAGTACTTC CASSPSAGAFSYEQYF
. TRBJ2-7 TRBV11-2 . TGTGCCAGCAGCTCCCCAAGACAGAGCTCCTACGAGCAGTACTTC CASSSPRQSSYEQYF
. TRBJ2-7 TRBV5-4 . TGTGCCAGCAGCGAGGTCGGGGTGCACGAGCAGTACTTC CASSEVGVHEQYF
TRBD2 TRBJ2-3 TRBV6-5 . TGTGCCAGCAGTTACCTGGGTGTAGCGGGGGGGACTACGCAGTATTTT CASSYLGVAGGTTQYF
. TRBJ1-2 TRBV29-1 . TGCAGCGCCCCCCCTTCAACCGGCGCCCTTGGGGGCGGCTACACCTTC CSAPPSTGALGGGYTF
. TRBJ1-2 TRBV28 . TGTGCCAGCAGTTTAGAGGGGAGGATGGCCTATGGCTACACCTTC CASSLEGRMAYGYTF
. TRBJ2-3 TRBV5-1 . TGCGCCAGCAGCTTCCGGCTAGCTGGAACAGATACGCAGTATTTT CASSFRLAGTDTQYF
TRBD1 TRBJ1-5 TRBV5-5 . TGTGCCAGCAGCGCCCGGGACAGGGGGCTTGATGGCAATCAGCCCCAGCATTTT CASSARDRGLDGNQPQHF
TRBD2 TRBJ2-5 TRBV6-1 . TGTGCCAGCAGTGACTGGAGCGGGGGGGCCTGGGAGACCCAGTACTTC CASSDWSGGAWETQYF
. TRBJ1-5 TRBV7-9 once TGTGCCAGCAGCTACAGTTATAGCAATCAGCCCCAGCATTTT CASSYSYSNQPQHF
. TRBJ2-2 TRBV2 . TGTGCCAGCAGCGGTCGGGGGACCGGGGAGCTGTTTTTT CASSGRGTGELFF
. TRBJ2-3 TRBV4-2 . TGTGCCAGCAGCCAAGAAACCAGGGAAGATACGCAGTATTTT CASSQETREDTQYF
. TRBJ2-5 TRBV16 . TGTGCCAGCACGTGGACCAGGGCTTCACAAGAGACCCAGTACTTC CASTWTRASQETQYF
. TRBJ2-5 TRBV29-1 . TGCAGCGGATCGGGAGCTTCGATGAAATTAGGGGAGACCCAGTACTTC CSGSGASMKLGETQYF
. TRBJ1-3 TRBV6-5 . TGTGCCAGCAGCTTCACTCTTGGAAACACCATATATTTT CASSFTLGNTIYF
. TRBJ1-1 TRBV5-1 . TGCGCCAGCAGCCTGGCGGGTAGCACTGAAGCTTTCTTT CASSLAGSTEAFF
TRBD1 TRBJ1-2 TRBV28 . TGTGCCAGCAGTTCGGGACAGAACTATGGCTACACCTTC CASSSGQNYGYTF
. TRBJ2-7 TRBV30 . TGTGCCTGGAGTGTCGGCAGGGTTTACGAGCAGTACTTC CAWSVGRVYEQYF
TRBD1 TRBJ1-6 TRBV13 once TGTGCCAGCAGCTGGGGGACAGTTAATTCACCCCTCCACTTT CASSWGTVNSPLHF
. TRBJ2-6 TRBV11-2 once TGTGCCAGCAGCTTAGGTTCATGGACAGTTAACGCTGGGGCCAACGTCCTGACTTTC CASSLGSWTVNAGANVLTF
TRBD2 TRBJ2-3 TRBV7-6 . TGTGCCAGCAGCTCGATAGCGGGTCGCACAGATACGCAGTATTTT CASSSIAGRTDTQYF
. TRBJ1-2 TRBV13 . TGTGCCAGCAGCCCGACAGGAACTTATGGCTACACCTTC CASSPTGTYGYTF
TRBD1 TRBJ2-5 TRBV18 . TGTGCCAGCTCACGAGGGACAGGGAGAGAAGAGACCCAGTACTTC CASSRGTGREETQYF